The 4 T cell receptor beta chains below come from one sample, sequenced in a study of blood T cell repertoires in COVID-19 (dated by TCRdb to about 2020). Receptor amplification or capture employed the immunoSEQ multiplex PCR assay. Here the immuneACCESS table is served through TCRdb, limited to in-frame sequences with V and J called. Missing clones are a known gap in these copies; in checked studies unresolved V genes cover under half, and the rest lacks a known reason. This sample comprises under 200,000 clones, about 89% of them detected only once. Roughly 8.8% of the sample is taken by the ten largest. Input material: PBMCs or T cells enriched from blood (not recorded which). The origin of the receptors is a woman aged 18-29 years who had recovered from COVID-19.

The chain has TRBV10-3 and TRBJ2-4; TRBD1 matches 7 bases. Germline values: CDR1 ENHRY, CDR2 SYGVKD. This CDR3 region has 15 residues. V was pared by 2 bases and J by 6 bases, with 7 bases of the junction left unmatched. CDR3 nucleotides: TGTGCCATCAGTGAGACAGGGGCAATGGGAAACATTCAGTACTTC. It specifies CAISETGAMGNIQYF.

J is TRBJ1-1 and V is TRBV28; 8 bases line up with TRBD1. There are 12 residues in the CDR3. V shed 6 bases and J 7 bases; nucleotides not matched to a gene: 4. The germline V gene encodes CDR1 MDHEN and CDR2 SYDVKM. The CDR3 DNA reads as TGTGCCAGCAGATCTGGACAGGGTGAAGCTTTCTTT. Protein sequence: CASRSGQGEAFF. Combining the CDR3 with reference TRBV28 and TRBJ1-1 gives the whole variable domain DVKVTQSSRYLVKRTGEKVFLECVQDMDHENMFWYRQDPGLGLRLIYFSYDVKMKEKGDIPEGYSVSREKKERFSLILESASTNQTSMYLCASRSGQGEAFFGQGTRLTVV.

The rearrangement joins TRBV7-9 to TRBJ2-3, with 7 bases fitting TRBD2. CDR3 length: 16 residues. Trimming took 7 bases from V and 4 from J; bases not matched to a gene: 14. From germline, CDR1 is SEHNR and CDR2 FQNEAQ (reference sequence). CDR3 in amino acids: CASKPLAVVEADTQYF. CDR3 nucleotide sequence: TGTGCCAGCAAACCGCTAGCGGTTGTGGAGGCAGATACGCAGTATTTT.

This chain uses TRBV12-3 or TRBV12-4 with TRBJ2-1; D might be TRBD1 (6 bases). V dropped 2 bases and J dropped 7 bases, with 9 bases sitting between them. This CDR3 has 13 residues. CDR3 coding DNA: TGTGCCAGCAGTTTACAGGGGCTAAATGAGCAGTTCTTC. Its translation: CASSLQGLNEQFF.